Listed below are T cell receptor beta chains from one sample, sequenced in a study of vaccination effects on CD4 cells after COVID-19. Some clones are missing from TCRdb's copy, which holds only in-frame ones; the method was immunoSEQ multiplex PCR. The sample has under 40,000 clones; roughly 80% are singletons. These receptors' antigens are unknown. The source was CD4+ T cells from PBMCs cultured without peptide, collected before COVID-19 vaccination. The receptors stem from a human donor who received a COVID-19 vaccine. CDR3s include the opening cysteine and the closing phenylalanine or tryptophan. A D gene is named only where the DNA matches it firmly. Clone size is not always given. Where it is, it says once, few, many or a class for expanded clones.

size,V,D,J,DNA,CDR3
.,TRBV2,TRBD1,TRBJ1-2,TGTGCCAGCAGTCGGACCTCCGGGACAGGGCCTTCAAACTATGGCTACACCTTC,CASSRTSGTGPSNYGYTF
.,TRBV6-2/TRBV6-3,.,TRBJ2-1,TGTGCCAGCAGTAACCGGGACCACCGGGGTGAGCAGTTCTTC,CASSNRDHRGEQFF
.,TRBV24-1,.,TRBJ2-3,TGTGCCACCAGTGATAACAGGGTTCGAGATACGCAGTATTTT,CATSDNRVRDTQYF
.,TRBV11-3,.,TRBJ2-2,TGTGCCAGCAGCGGCCGGTTAGGAGCGAACACCGGGGAGCTGTTTTTT,CASSGRLGANTGELFF
.,TRBV27,.,TRBJ1-6,TGTGCCAGCAGTTTATCGGGCAGGTTAAATTCACCCCTCCACTTT,CASSLSGRLNSPLHF
.,TRBV7-3,TRBD1,TRBJ1-1,TGTGCCAGCAGCGGGACAGTGAACACTGAAGCTTTCTTT,CASSGTVNTEAFF
.,TRBV2,.,TRBJ1-1,TGTGCCAGCAGTGAAGGGCAGGCGAACACTGAAGCTTTCTTT,CASSEGQANTEAFF
once,TRBV9,.,TRBJ2-2,TGTGCCAGCAGCGTAGGTCCGGGATTGAACACCGGGGAGCTGTTTTTT,CASSVGPGLNTGELFF
.,TRBV28,TRBD1,TRBJ1-3,TGTGCCAGCAGTCATGACAGGGGTCCTCCACTCTCTGGAAACACCATATATTTT,CASSHDRGPPLSGNTIYF
.,TRBV5-1,.,TRBJ1-2,TGCGCCAGCACCCTCCGGGGAGAGGCCTATGGCTACACCTTC,CASTLRGEAYGYTF
.,TRBV19,.,TRBJ2-1,TGTGCCAGTAAATCCTCGGGTCCATCACTCCTGAGCTCCTACAATGAGCAGTTCTTC,CASKSSGPSLLSSYNEQFF
once,TRBV2,.,TRBJ1-2,TGTGCCAGCAGTGTCCTAACCCCACCCTATGGCTACACCTTC,CASSVLTPPYGYTF
.,TRBV6-6,TRBD1,TRBJ2-3,TGTGCCTCACAGAGACAGGGCAGCACAGATACGCAGTATTTT,CASQRQGSTDTQYF
.,TRBV11-3,TRBD2,TRBJ2-5,TGTGCCAGCAGCCCAGGGACTAGCGGGGGGGAGACCCAGTACTTC,CASSPGTSGGETQYF
.,TRBV7-6,.,TRBJ1-3,TGTGCCAGCAGCTTACCGGGGGGGCAGTCTGGAAACACCATATATTTT,CASSLPGGQSGNTIYF
.,TRBV10-3,.,TRBJ1-2,TGTGCCATCAGTGAGTCTACGGGGAACTATGGCTACACCTTC,CAISESTGNYGYTF
few,TRBV7-8,TRBD1,TRBJ1-5,TGTGCCAGCAGCTCGCGCACAGGGGGAGGTCAGCCCCAGCATTTT,CASSSRTGGGQPQHF
.,TRBV7-3,.,TRBJ2-5,TGTGCCAGCAGCTTAACGCTTAGCGGCCAAGAGACCCAGTACTTC,CASSLTLSGQETQYF
once,TRBV5-1,TRBD1,TRBJ1-2,TGCGCCAGCAGCTCCACAGGGGAAGGTGGGGGCTACACCTTC,CASSSTGEGGGYTF
.,TRBV5-1,.,TRBJ1-2,TGCGCCAGCAGCTTCCCGGGTACTAACTATGGCTACACCTTC,CASSFPGTNYGYTF
.,TRBV24-1,TRBD1,TRBJ2-1,TGTGCCACCAGTGATTCTGGGACAGGAGGCGCCTACAATGAGCAGTTCTTC,CATSDSGTGGAYNEQFF
few,TRBV5-1,.,TRBJ1-2,TGCGCCAGCAGCCCCCTCGGCTATGGCTACACCTTC,CASSPLGYGYTF
.,TRBV6-5,TRBD2,TRBJ2-3,TGTGCCAGCAGTTATTATAGCGGGGGGGCCTGGGATACGCAGTATTTT,CASSYYSGGAWDTQYF
.,TRBV7-8,.,TRBJ2-2,TGTGCCAGCAGCCGGAGATCGGTCCAGAGCGTAGGGGAGCTGTTTTTT,CASSRRSVQSVGELFF
.,TRBV7-3,TRBD1,TRBJ2-1,TGTGCCAGCAGCGTACAGGGGGGTTACAATGAGCAGTTCTTC,CASSVQGGYNEQFF
.,TRBV5-8,TRBD1,TRBJ2-2,TGTGCCAGCAGCCAATTCCGGACAGGGGGCGGCACCGGGGAGCTGTTTTTT,CASSQFRTGGGTGELFF
.,TRBV5-1,TRBD2,TRBJ2-3,TGCGCCAGCAGCTTTAGAGCTAGCGGGGGGGATACAGATACGCAGTATTTT,CASSFRASGGDTDTQYF
.,TRBV21-1,.,TRBJ2-5,TGTGCCAGCAGCGCACTTGCACCGAAGGCCCCCATCCGGGAGACCCAGTACTTC,CASSALAPKAPIRETQYF
.,TRBV5-1,.,TRBJ2-5,TGCGCCAGCGGGCAGGGTAATTTGGAAGAGACCCAGTACTTC,CASGQGNLEETQYF
.,TRBV28,.,TRBJ1-2,TGTGCCAGCAGTTTATCAGCGTGGAGGGGAAATGGCTACACCTTC,CASSLSAWRGNGYTF
.,TRBV27,.,TRBJ1-2,TGTGCCAGCAGCCCGGACATAAGTGGCTATGGCTACACCTTC,CASSPDISGYGYTF
.,TRBV29-1,.,TRBJ1-1,TGCAGCGTTAAACGGGAGACGGCTATGAACACTGAAGCTTTCTTT,CSVKRETAMNTEAFF
.,TRBV7-2,.,TRBJ2-3,TGTGCCAGCAGGCCGGGGCAGGGGTTGAGCACAGATACGCAGTATTTT,CASRPGQGLSTDTQYF
.,TRBV21-1,.,TRBJ2-1,TGTGCCAGCAGCAAAAGGTACAGGGAGGATGAGCAGTTCTTC,CASSKRYREDEQFF
.,TRBV6-6,TRBD2,TRBJ2-4,TGTGCCAGCAGTTACTCGAGCGGGGGGTCCTACATTCAGTACTTC,CASSYSSGGSYIQYF
.,TRBV30,TRBD1,TRBJ1-1,TGTGCCTGGAGGGGAGGACAGGGGTACACTGAAGCTTTCTTT,CAWRGGQGYTEAFF
.,TRBV24-1,TRBD1,TRBJ1-2,TGTGCCACCAGTGATTCGGGACAGCGCTATGGCTACACCTTC,CATSDSGQRYGYTF
.,TRBV5-6,TRBD1,TRBJ1-5,TGTGCCAGCAGCTTCCGACAGGGTCGAGCCAATCAGCCCCAGCATTTT,CASSFRQGRANQPQHF
.,TRBV6-5,.,TRBJ2-2,TGTGCCAGCAAGATATACCGGACTAACACCGGGGAGCTGTTTTTT,CASKIYRTNTGELFF
.,TRBV7-9,.,TRBJ2-5,TGTGCCAGCAGCTTAGGGGTAGGGATAGGAAAGGAGACCCAGTACTTC,CASSLGVGIGKETQYF
.,TRBV2,.,TRBJ1-5,TGTGCCAGCAGCGGGGGTAACAGCAATCAGCCCCAGCATTTT,CASSGGNSNQPQHF
.,TRBV28,.,TRBJ1-1,TGTGCCGGCGGTGGGGGCAACACTGAAGCTTTCTTT,CAGGGGNTEAFF
.,TRBV15,.,TRBJ1-3,TGTGCCACCAGCAGAGCCTCCGCTGGAAACACCATATATTTT,CATSRASAGNTIYF
.,TRBV7-2,.,TRBJ2-6,TGTGCCAGCAGCTTCGAGGGACAACTTATCTCTGGGGCCAACGTCCTGACTTTC,CASSFEGQLISGANVLTF
few,TRBV3-1/TRBV3-2,.,TRBJ1-6,TGTGCCAGCAGCCAAGGGGCCCCAGGAAATTCACCCCTCCACTTT,CASSQGAPGNSPLHF
few,TRBV18,.,TRBJ1-2,TGTGCCAGCTCACCGGGAGGATACTATGGCTACACCTTC,CASSPGGYYGYTF
.,TRBV5-1,TRBD2,TRBJ2-1,TGCGCCAGCCGAACAGCAGCTTATACGGGGGGAGCCTACAATGAGCAGTTCTTC,CASRTAAYTGGAYNEQFF
.,TRBV19,TRBD1,TRBJ2-4,TGTGCCACAAAAGAGACAGGGGCCAAAAACATTCAGTACTTC,CATKETGAKNIQYF
few,TRBV7-3,TRBD2,TRBJ2-1,TGTGCCAGCAGCATCCCGGGAGGGGTCTACAATGAGCAGTTCTTC,CASSIPGGVYNEQFF
few,TRBV20-1,.,TRBJ1-5,TGCAGTGCTAGTACCCCGAATCAGCCCCAGCATTTT,CSASTPNQPQHF
.,TRBV5-1,TRBD2,TRBJ2-5,TGCGCCAGCAGCCGGAGTTCTAGCGGGGGAGACGAGACCCAGTACTTC,CASSRSSSGGDETQYF
.,TRBV24-1,.,TRBJ1-5,TGTGCCACCAGTAAAGTGAATAGCAATCAGCCCCAGCATTTT,CATSKVNSNQPQHF